These T cell receptor beta chains were read from a single sample in a study of cytomegalovirus exposure and HLA in healthy donors. Here immunoSEQ multiplex PCR was the method, and the copy in TCRdb shows in-frame clones only, minus some. The ten most abundant clones cover around 3.4% of a sample with some 31,000 clones. Material: PBMCs. The receptors shown here come from a woman aged 40 to 50 in good health and CMV-seropositive. Each CDR3 is given with its conserved first and last residue. D genes are given only for firm matches.

d_call: TRBD2
v_call: TRBV6-4
j_call: TRBJ2-1
cdr3_length: 16
cdr3_aa: CASSDLAGVRDNEQFF
cdr3_nt: TGTGCCAGCAGTGACCTAGCGGGAGTAAGAGACAATGAGCAGTTCTTC

d_call: .
v_call: TRBV6-1
j_call: TRBJ1-3
cdr3_length: 14
cdr3_aa: CASSPTQGLDTIYF
cdr3_nt: TGTGCCAGCAGCCCCACCCAGGGGTTGGACACCATATATTTT

d_call: TRBD2
v_call: TRBV4-1
j_call: TRBJ2-5
cdr3_length: 16
cdr3_aa: CASSPSGALAGETQYF
cdr3_nt: TGCGCCAGCAGCCCCTCCGGGGCACTAGCGGGAGAGACCCAGTACTTC

d_call: .
v_call: TRBV7-9
j_call: TRBJ1-2
cdr3_length: 13
cdr3_aa: CASSPQDSYGYTF
cdr3_nt: TGTGCCAGCAGCCCTCAGGATAGCTATGGCTACACCTTC

d_call: .
v_call: TRBV7-9
j_call: TRBJ1-2
cdr3_length: 12
cdr3_aa: CASSRDGLGYTF
cdr3_nt: TGTGCCAGCAGCAGAGACGGACTTGGCTACACCTTC

d_call: .
v_call: TRBV30
j_call: TRBJ2-3
cdr3_length: 14
cdr3_aa: CAWGGGLLTDTQYF
cdr3_nt: TGTGCCTGGGGGGGAGGTCTTCTCACAGATACGCAGTATTTT

d_call: TRBD2
v_call: TRBV7-3
j_call: TRBJ2-1
cdr3_length: 15
cdr3_aa: CASSWSGSSDNEQFF
cdr3_nt: TGTGCCAGCAGCTGGAGCGGGAGTTCTGACAATGAGCAGTTCTTC

d_call: .
v_call: TRBV5-5
j_call: TRBJ2-7
cdr3_length: 13
cdr3_aa: CASSFRLLYEQYF
cdr3_nt: TGTGCCAGCAGCTTCCGTCTCCTCTACGAGCAGTACTTC

d_call: .
v_call: TRBV28
j_call: TRBJ2-7
cdr3_length: 14
cdr3_aa: CASQSPRGSYEQYF
cdr3_nt: TGTGCCAGCCAATCCCCTCGAGGCAGCTACGAGCAGTACTTC

d_call: .
v_call: TRBV27
j_call: TRBJ1-1
cdr3_length: 15
cdr3_aa: CASSPDGRVNTEAFF
cdr3_nt: TGTGCCAGCAGTCCGGATGGGAGGGTCAACACTGAAGCTTTCTTT

d_call: TRBD2
v_call: TRBV19
j_call: TRBJ2-5
cdr3_length: 16
cdr3_aa: CASSIAASGRGKTQYF
cdr3_nt: TGTGCCAGTAGTATAGCAGCTAGCGGGAGAGGCAAGACCCAGTACTTC

d_call: TRBD1
v_call: TRBV30
j_call: TRBJ2-5
cdr3_length: 14
cdr3_aa: CAWSPKGGSETQYF
cdr3_nt: TGTGCCTGGAGTCCAAAAGGGGGCAGCGAGACCCAGTACTTC

d_call: TRBD2
v_call: TRBV28
j_call: TRBJ2-7
cdr3_length: 16
cdr3_aa: CASSPGTSGIIYEQYF
cdr3_nt: TGTGCCAGCAGTCCCGGGACTAGCGGGATTATCTACGAGCAGTACTTC

d_call: .
v_call: TRBV30
j_call: TRBJ1-1
cdr3_length: 9
cdr3_aa: CAWDRGAFF
cdr3_nt: TGTGCCTGGGATCGAGGAGCTTTCTTT

d_call: TRBD2
v_call: TRBV7-2
j_call: TRBJ2-7
cdr3_length: 15
cdr3_aa: CASSRGGTAGGEQYF
cdr3_nt: TGTGCCAGCAGCAGGGGAGGAACGGCGGGAGGCGAGCAGTACTTC

d_call: .
v_call: TRBV19
j_call: TRBJ2-5
cdr3_length: 12
cdr3_aa: CASSNPRETQYF
cdr3_nt: TGTGCCAGTAGTAACCCTAGGGAGACCCAGTACTTC

d_call: TRBD1
v_call: TRBV6-1
j_call: TRBJ2-5
cdr3_length: 15
cdr3_aa: CATKSDRESEETQYF
cdr3_nt: TGTGCCACAAAATCCGACAGGGAGAGTGAAGAGACCCAGTACTTC

d_call: .
v_call: TRBV4-2
j_call: TRBJ2-1
cdr3_length: 17
cdr3_aa: CASSQETSQSSYNEQFF
cdr3_nt: TGTGCCAGCAGCCAAGAAACTAGTCAGAGCTCCTACAATGAGCAGTTCTTC

d_call: TRBD2
v_call: TRBV4-2
j_call: TRBJ2-1
cdr3_length: 14
cdr3_aa: CASSHGLAADEQFF
cdr3_nt: TGTGCCAGCAGCCATGGACTAGCGGCGGATGAGCAGTTCTTC

d_call: TRBD1
v_call: TRBV27
j_call: TRBJ2-7
cdr3_length: 13
cdr3_aa: CAREGDRGYEQYF
cdr3_nt: TGTGCCAGAGAGGGGGACAGGGGCTACGAGCAGTACTTC

d_call: .
v_call: TRBV7-7
j_call: TRBJ2-5
cdr3_length: 12
cdr3_aa: CASSGEGLTQYF
cdr3_nt: TGTGCCAGCAGTGGAGAGGGATTGACCCAGTACTTC

d_call: TRBD2
v_call: TRBV7-9
j_call: TRBJ2-3
cdr3_length: 16
cdr3_aa: CASSLRGLAGGHTQYF
cdr3_nt: TGTGCCAGCAGCTTAAGGGGACTAGCGGGAGGACATACGCAGTATTTT

d_call: TRBD2
v_call: TRBV2
j_call: TRBJ2-1
cdr3_length: 15
cdr3_aa: CASSNLAGAVGEQFF
cdr3_nt: TGTGCCAGCAGTAATCTAGCGGGAGCCGTAGGTGAGCAGTTCTTC

d_call: TRBD1
v_call: TRBV5-1
j_call: TRBJ2-3
cdr3_length: 16
cdr3_aa: CASSLARGPATDTQYF
cdr3_nt: TGCGCCAGCAGCTTGGCCAGGGGGCCCGCGACAGATACGCAGTATTTT

d_call: .
v_call: TRBV18
j_call: TRBJ2-7
cdr3_length: 14
cdr3_aa: CASSPRQDTYEQYF
cdr3_nt: TGTGCCAGCTCACCTCGACAAGATACCTACGAGCAGTACTTC

d_call: .
v_call: TRBV5-1
j_call: TRBJ1-1
cdr3_length: 14
cdr3_aa: CASSLEAANTEAFF
cdr3_nt: TGCGCCAGCAGCTTGGAAGCGGCGAACACTGAAGCTTTCTTT

d_call: .
v_call: TRBV6-5
j_call: TRBJ2-7
cdr3_length: 14
cdr3_aa: CASSKDSGAYEQYF
cdr3_nt: TGTGCCAGCAGCAAGGACTCAGGGGCGTACGAGCAGTACTTC

d_call: .
v_call: TRBV7-9
j_call: TRBJ2-7
cdr3_length: 14
cdr3_aa: CASSLAGVTYEQYF
cdr3_nt: TGTGCCAGCAGCTTAGCGGGAGTTACGTACGAGCAGTACTTC

d_call: TRBD2
v_call: TRBV6-5
j_call: TRBJ2-1
cdr3_length: 15
cdr3_aa: CASSYSTSGRSEQFF
cdr3_nt: TGTGCCAGCAGTTACAGCACTAGCGGGAGGAGTGAGCAGTTCTTC

d_call: TRBD2
v_call: TRBV28
j_call: TRBJ2-7
cdr3_length: 14
cdr3_aa: CASRPSGTAYEQYF
cdr3_nt: TGTGCCAGCAGACCAAGCGGGACCGCCTACGAGCAGTACTTC

d_call: TRBD2
v_call: TRBV6-1
j_call: TRBJ2-3
cdr3_length: 14
cdr3_aa: CASSATSGSDTQYF
cdr3_nt: TGTGCCAGCAGTGCCACTAGCGGGAGCGATACGCAGTATTTT

d_call: .
v_call: TRBV30
j_call: TRBJ1-3
cdr3_length: 15
cdr3_aa: CAWSVMTSSGNTIYF
cdr3_nt: TGTGCCTGGAGTGTAATGACTAGCTCTGGAAACACCATATATTTT

d_call: TRBD2
v_call: TRBV4-2
j_call: TRBJ2-7
cdr3_length: 16
cdr3_aa: CASSQDSSGRAYEQYF
cdr3_nt: TGTGCCAGCAGCCAAGATAGTAGCGGGAGAGCCTACGAGCAGTACTTC

d_call: .
v_call: TRBV12-5
j_call: TRBJ1-1
cdr3_length: 12
cdr3_aa: CASGPPQGEAFF
cdr3_nt: TGTGCTAGTGGTCCTCCGCAGGGGGAAGCTTTCTTT

d_call: .
v_call: TRBV6-5
j_call: TRBJ2-1
cdr3_length: 14
cdr3_aa: CASSSLGGSQEQFF
cdr3_nt: TGTGCCAGCAGTTCACTAGGGGGTAGTCAGGAGCAGTTCTTC

d_call: TRBD1
v_call: TRBV4-2
j_call: TRBJ1-2
cdr3_length: 14
cdr3_aa: CASSQDRGSYGYTF
cdr3_nt: TGTGCCAGCAGCCAGGACAGGGGGAGCTATGGCTACACCTTC

d_call: .
v_call: TRBV5-1
j_call: TRBJ1-3
cdr3_length: 14
cdr3_aa: CASRVFLLEDTIYF
cdr3_nt: TGCGCCAGCAGGGTTTTCCTTCTGGAGGACACCATATATTTT

d_call: .
v_call: TRBV27
j_call: TRBJ2-7
cdr3_length: 13
cdr3_aa: CASSIGARYEQYF
cdr3_nt: TGTGCCAGCAGCATAGGGGCGCGATACGAGCAGTACTTC

d_call: .
v_call: TRBV30
j_call: TRBJ1-5
cdr3_length: 15
cdr3_aa: CAGALGQLSNQPQHF
cdr3_nt: TGTGCCGGGGCCTTGGGGCAGCTTAGCAATCAGCCCCAGCATTTT

d_call: TRBD2
v_call: TRBV18
j_call: TRBJ2-1
cdr3_length: 16
cdr3_aa: CASQGLAVSSYNEQFF
cdr3_nt: TGTGCCAGCCAGGGACTAGCGGTCAGCTCCTACAATGAGCAGTTCTTC

d_call: TRBD1
v_call: TRBV5-1
j_call: TRBJ2-3
cdr3_length: 14
cdr3_aa: CASSLAVQGETQYF
cdr3_nt: TGCGCCAGCAGCTTGGCCGTCCAGGGGGAAACGCAGTATTTT

d_call: .
v_call: TRBV19
j_call: TRBJ2-1
cdr3_length: 15
cdr3_aa: CASSPDTGSYNEQFF
cdr3_nt: TGTGCCAGTAGCCCGGACACGGGCTCCTACAATGAGCAGTTCTTC

d_call: TRBD1
v_call: TRBV28
j_call: TRBJ1-1
cdr3_length: 17
cdr3_aa: CASSHLGSGQGPTEAFF
cdr3_nt: TGTGCCAGCAGTCATCTTGGGTCGGGACAGGGGCCGACTGAAGCTTTCTTT

d_call: .
v_call: TRBV30
j_call: TRBJ1-2
cdr3_length: 14
cdr3_aa: CAWNMKRVGYGYTF
cdr3_nt: TGTGCCTGGAATATGAAGCGGGTTGGCTATGGCTACACCTTC

d_call: TRBD2
v_call: TRBV2
j_call: TRBJ2-7
cdr3_length: 14
cdr3_aa: CASTWAGGSYEQYF
cdr3_nt: TGTGCCAGCACCTGGGCGGGGGGATCCTACGAGCAGTACTTC

d_call: TRBD2
v_call: TRBV2
j_call: TRBJ2-3
cdr3_length: 15
cdr3_aa: CASSEGGGGTDTQYF
cdr3_nt: TGTGCCAGCAGTGAGGGCGGGGGAGGCACAGATACGCAGTATTTT

d_call: TRBD2
v_call: TRBV28
j_call: TRBJ2-3
cdr3_length: 19
cdr3_aa: CASTTSGLAGAGGTDTQYF
cdr3_nt: TGTGCCAGCACCACCTCCGGACTAGCGGGAGCTGGAGGCACAGATACGCAGTATTTT

d_call: .
v_call: TRBV5-6
j_call: TRBJ1-1
cdr3_length: 15
cdr3_aa: CASSLGPQGGTEAFF
cdr3_nt: TGTGCCAGCAGCTTGGGCCCCCAGGGTGGTACTGAAGCTTTCTTT

d_call: .
v_call: TRBV30
j_call: TRBJ2-1
cdr3_length: 15
cdr3_aa: CAWTDLNPTYNEQFF
cdr3_nt: TGTGCCTGGACTGACTTAAACCCGACTTACAATGAGCAGTTCTTC

d_call: TRBD1
v_call: TRBV6-5
j_call: TRBJ2-2
cdr3_length: 15
cdr3_aa: CASSVQGGWTGELFF
cdr3_nt: TGTGCCAGCAGTGTACAGGGGGGATGGACCGGGGAGCTGTTTTTT